This passage covers 6 T cell receptor beta chains from one sample sequenced in a study of vaccination effects on CD4 cells after COVID-19. Assay used: immunoSEQ multiplex PCR; TCRdb lists only in-frame clones, some missing. The sample has about 21,000 clones, 60% to 75% seen once. These receptors have no known antigen. ViraFEST assay sequencing came after antigen-specific CD4+ T cells were expanded with viral peptide pools. Culture lasted 10 days before CD4+ T cell isolation. Each vaccine recipient was nucleocapsid antibody negative and had no prior SARS-CoV-2 infection. This sample comprised CD4+ T cells from PBMCs cultured with HCoV-NL63 spike peptides, obtained before COVID-19 vaccination. The receptors shown here come from a human donor who received a COVID-19 vaccine.

This clone was counted between two and nine times. V gene TRBV7-2 combines with J gene TRBJ1-2; D remains ambiguous. Trimming pared 0 bases from V and 6 bases from J, leaving 8 bases between. The germline V gene has CDR1 SGHTA and CDR2 FQGNSA. CDR3 length: 13 amino acids. The CDR3 here is CASSLAVRNGYTF. CDR3 in DNA: TGTGCCAGCAGCTTAGCCGTCAGAAATGGCTACACCTTC.

The rearrangement uses TRBV6-5 and TRBJ1-6, with D perhaps matching TRBD1 (5 bases). This CDR3 is 15 amino acids long. The germline V gene has CDR1 MNHEY and CDR2 SVGAGI. Trimming shortened V by 4 bases and J by 5 bases, and 12 bases separated the two germline ends. The CDR3 loop reads CASSLGTANNSPLHF. In DNA, the CDR3 is TGTGCCAGCAGTTTAGGGACCGCTAATAATTCACCCCTCCACTTT.

The chain is built from TRBV2 and TRBJ2-7, with a tentative D call TRBD2 (6 bases). Germline CDR1 and CDR2: SNHLY and FYNNEI. The germline V and J ends were trimmed by 0 bases and 0 bases, with 12 bases remaining between them. The CDR3 consists of 16 residues. The CDR3 DNA is TGTGCCAGCAGTGAAGCTGGGATAGCGGTCTCCTACGAGCAGTACTTC. Its translation: CASSEAGIAVSYEQYF. Using reference TRBV2 and TRBJ2-7 for the parts outside the CDR3, the full variable domain is EPEVTQTPSHQVTQMGQEVILRCVPISNHLYFYWYRQILGQKVEFLVSFYNNEISEKSEIFDDQFSVERPDGSNFTLKIRSTKLEDSAMYFCASSEAGIAVSYEQYFGPGTRLTVT.

This chain joins TRBV6-5 and TRBJ1-1; 7 bases map to TRBD1. The CDR3 sequence is 15 residues long. Germline CDR1 and CDR2: MNHEY and SVGAGI. The junction had 13 bases not matched to a gene; V was cut back by 2 bases and J by 10 bases. The CDR3 sequence is CASSYDLNRGSRAFF. In DNA, the CDR3 is TGTGCCAGCAGTTACGATTTGAACAGGGGAAGCCGAGCTTTCTTT.

The V and J genes are TRBV12-3 or TRBV12-4 and TRBJ1-5; D is unclear. The CDR3 is 13 residues long. Trimming pared 0 bases from V and 2 bases from J, leaving 2 bases between. CDR3 sequence reads: CASSLARNQPQHF. The CDR3 DNA follows: TGTGCCAGCAGTTTAGCGCGCAATCAGCCCCAGCATTTT.

As DNA, the CDR3 is TGTGCCAGCAGCCGACAAGGCAGGAAGAAGACTGAAGCTTTCTTT. Protein sequence: CASSRQGRKKTEAFF. This chain links TRBV11-1 with TRBJ1-1, with D uncertain. Germline lookup yields CDR1 SGHAT and CDR2 FQDESV (reference sequence). There are 15 residues in the CDR3. Trimming pared 5 bases from V and 5 bases from J, leaving 18 bases between.